A single sample is the source of the 12 T cell receptor beta chains below, sequenced in a study of immune heterogeneity within non-small cell lung tumors. A first 10-cycle multiplex round used 32 V-gene and 13 J-gene primers on TCR beta CDR3. Each CDR3 protein gets one entry after TCRdb re-called the multiplex PCR reads with MiXCR. Among about 15,000 distinct CDR3 sequences listed, roughly 29% were seen once. The authors used around 0.55 ug of bulk tumor genomic DNA per sample as template. Collection of several biopsies per primary tumor, spaced far apart, took place during surgery. Curative surgery was performed on patients who had untreated, newly diagnosed non-small cell lung cancer. Sequenced input: lung tumor tissue. These receptor sequences come from a man in his forties or fifties with non-small cell lung cancer.

Points on this clonotype: One base away lies a much larger clone, so this may be a sequencing read error. The chain carries TRBV7-8 and TRBJ2-1, with D possibly being TRBD1 (7 bases). The CDR3 has 15 residues. In germline, CDR1 is SGHVS, CDR2 FQNEAQ. This CDR3 is CASTLGGGTYNEQFF. The CDR3 nucleotides read TGTGCCAGCACCTTAGGGGGCGGGACCTACAATGAGCAGTTCTTC.

This chain uses TRBV20-1 with TRBJ2-5; 13 bases are shared with TRBD2. This CDR3 is built from 16 residues. CDR1 is DFQATT, CDR2 SNEGSKA, per germline (reference sequence). V was pared by 0 bases and J by 5 bases, with 6 bases of the junction left unmatched. CDR3 sequence: CSARDPPTSGRETQYF. CDR3 DNA sequence: TGCAGTGCTAGAGATCCCCCGACTAGCGGGAGGGAGACCCAGTACTTC.

As for this clonotype: The germline gene is not matched at one end of the junction; a read error may be the cause. This chain uses TRBV20-1 with TRBJ2-6, with a weak D call TRBD1 (5 bases). This CDR3 has 13 amino acids. CDR1 DFQATT and CDR2 SNEGSKA come from the germline V gene (reference sequence). Written as DNA, the CDR3 is TGCAGTGCTACGAAATCTGGGGCCAACGTCATGACTTTC. It codes for CSATKSGANVMTF.

This clonotype has just a few counts. V gene TRBV7-2 combines with J gene TRBJ1-5; the D gene is possibly TRBD1 (5 bases). The V gene lost 5 bases and the J gene lost 5 bases, with 16 bases spanning the gap. Looked up from germline, CDR1 is SGHTA and CDR2 is FQGNSA. CDR3 size: 15 residues. DNA of the CDR3: TGTGCCAGCAGCCAAAATAGGGGCCTATATCAGCCCCAGCATTTT. Translation: CASSQNRGLYQPQHF.

A word on this clonotype: A junction boundary mismatches the germline segment, possibly from a read error. V gene TRBV2 combines with J gene TRBJ2-1; 9 nucleotides line up with TRBD1. The CDR3 covers 14 residues. The V gene's germline CDR1 is SNHLY and CDR2 FYNNEI. The CDR3 DNA is TGTCCCAGCAGTGACCGGGACAGGGCCAATGAGCAGTTCTTC. It translates to CPSSDRDRANEQFF.

The chain carries TRBV7-8 and TRBJ2-5; D gene ambiguous. Trimming pared 5 bases from V and 4 bases from J, leaving 11 bases between. CDR1 and CDR2 from the germline V gene are SGHVS and FQNEAQ. The length of the CDR3 is 13 residues. CDR3 sequence (DNA): TGTGCCAGCAGCCCCATGATAACAGAGACCCAGTACTTC. Its translation is CASSPMITETQYF. The entire variable domain, with the rest obtained from reference TRBV7-8 and TRBJ2-5, is as follows: GAGVSQSPRYKVAKRGQDVALRCDPISGHVSLFWYQQALGQGPEFLTYFQNEAQLDKSGLPSDRFFAERPEGSVSTLKIQRTQQEDSAVYLCASSPMITETQYFGPGTRLLVL.

This clonotype has ten or more counts. The chain couples TRBV11-2 to TRBJ1-2; tentative D call: TRBD1 (5 bases). CDR3 length: 13 amino acids. V lost 5 bases and J lost 4, with 11 bases in between. CDR1 and CDR2 from the germline V gene are SGHAT and FQNNGV. The CDR3 nucleotides are TGTGCCAGCAGCGGGCGGGGCTCCTATGGCTACACCTTC. Translation: CASSGRGSYGYTF.

This clonotype was observed a few times. J is TRBJ2-1 and V is TRBV7-9; 11 bases are shared with TRBD2. CDR1 and CDR2 from the germline V gene are SEHNR and FQNEAQ (reference sequence). The CDR3 covers 14 residues. The V segment lost 5 bases and the J segment 7 bases; nucleotides outside the gene matches: 4. DNA for the CDR3: TGTGCCAGCAGCCCGGGACTAGCGGTTAATGAGCAGTTCTTC. It encodes CASSPGLAVNEQFF.

This clonotype occurred a few times. The chain joins TRBV11-3 to TRBJ2-2, with TRBD2 as a possible D gene (6 bases). The germline V gene encodes CDR1 SGHNT and CDR2 YENEEA. The CDR3 runs to 15 residues. The germline V and J ends were trimmed by 5 bases and 5 bases, with 15 bases remaining between them. CDR3 sequence reads: CASSLREKGTGELFF. The CDR3 coding sequence is TGTGCCAGCAGCCTTCGGGAGAAGGGTACCGGGGAGCTGTTTTTT.

Remarks on this clonotype: The junction departs from the called germline gene at one end, perhaps through a read error. The V call is TRBV24-1, the J call TRBJ2-3; possibly TRBD1 for D (5 bases). Germline CDR1 KGHDR, CDR2 SFDVKD. The CDR3 is 14 residues long. The CDR3 nucleotides are TGTTCCACCAGTGCCTCGGACACCACAGATACGCAGTATTTT. Its protein product is CSTSASDTTDTQYF.

This CDR3 reads CASSQRGLSTNEKLFF. As DNA, the CDR3 is TGTGCCAGCAGCCAACGGGGACTTTCAACTAATGAAAAACTGTTTTTT. The V and J genes are TRBV4-2 and TRBJ1-4, with D possibly TRBD1 on 5 matching bases. V lost 2 bases and J lost 0, with 10 bases in between. This CDR3 is 16 amino acids long. The V gene's germline CDR1 is LGHNA and CDR2 YNFKEQ.

Points on this clonotype: A read error is possible here, since a much larger clone lies one base away. The chain carries TRBV11-2 and TRBJ1-5; no clear D. CDR3 length equals 14 residues. In germline, CDR1 is SGHAT, CDR2 FQNNGV. With 2 bases removed from V and 6 bases from J, the gap between germline ends came to 11 bases. The CDR3 loop is CASSLSDGSQPQHF. CDR3 sequence (DNA): TGTGCCAGCAGCTTAAGCGATGGATCTCAGCCCCAGCATTTT. The complete variable domain, with remaining parts taken from reference TRBV11-2 and TRBJ1-5, reads EAGVAQSPRYKIIEKRQSVAFWCNPISGHATLYWYQQILGQGPKLLIQFQNNGVVDDSQLPKDRFSAERLKGVDSTLKIQPAKLEDSAVYLCASSLSDGSQPQHFGDGTRLSIL.